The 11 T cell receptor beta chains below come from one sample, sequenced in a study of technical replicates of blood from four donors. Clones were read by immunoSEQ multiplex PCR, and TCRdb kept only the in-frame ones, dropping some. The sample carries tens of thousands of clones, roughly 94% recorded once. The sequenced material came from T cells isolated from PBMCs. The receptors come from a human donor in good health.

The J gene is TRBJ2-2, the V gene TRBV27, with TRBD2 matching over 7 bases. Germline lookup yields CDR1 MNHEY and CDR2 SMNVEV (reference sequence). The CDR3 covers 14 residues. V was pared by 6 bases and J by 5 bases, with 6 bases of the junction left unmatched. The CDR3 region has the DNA TGTGCCAGCAGAGCGGGACTCCTGACCGGGGAGCTGTTTTTT. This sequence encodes CASRAGLLTGELFF.

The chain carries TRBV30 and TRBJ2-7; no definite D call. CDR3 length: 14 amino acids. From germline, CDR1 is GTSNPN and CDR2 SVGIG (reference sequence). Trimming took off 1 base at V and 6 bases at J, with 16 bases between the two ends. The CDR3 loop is CAWSGLLRSLEQYF. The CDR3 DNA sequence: TGTGCCTGGAGTGGATTATTACGTAGTCTCGAGCAGTACTTC.

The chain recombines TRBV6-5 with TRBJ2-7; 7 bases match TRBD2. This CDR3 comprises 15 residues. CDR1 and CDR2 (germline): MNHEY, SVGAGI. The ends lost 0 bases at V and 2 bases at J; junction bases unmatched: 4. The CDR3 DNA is TGTGCCAGCAGTTACTCGGGCGGGAGAACCTACGAGCAGTACTTC. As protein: CASSYSGGRTYEQYF.

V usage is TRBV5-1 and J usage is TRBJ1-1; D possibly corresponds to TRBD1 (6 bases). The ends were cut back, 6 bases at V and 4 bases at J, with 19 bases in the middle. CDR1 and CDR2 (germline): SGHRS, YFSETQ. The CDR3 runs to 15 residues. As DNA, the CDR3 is TGCGCCAGCACGATACAGGGCGAAAGGGGCACTGAAGCTTTCTTT. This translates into CASTIQGERGTEAFF.

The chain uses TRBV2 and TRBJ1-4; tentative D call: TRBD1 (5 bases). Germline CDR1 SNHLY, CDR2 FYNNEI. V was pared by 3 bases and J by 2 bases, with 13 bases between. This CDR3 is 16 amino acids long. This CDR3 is CASSDRGWPTNEKLFF. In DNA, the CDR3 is TGTGCCAGCAGTGACCGGGGGTGGCCGACTAATGAAAAACTGTTTTTT.

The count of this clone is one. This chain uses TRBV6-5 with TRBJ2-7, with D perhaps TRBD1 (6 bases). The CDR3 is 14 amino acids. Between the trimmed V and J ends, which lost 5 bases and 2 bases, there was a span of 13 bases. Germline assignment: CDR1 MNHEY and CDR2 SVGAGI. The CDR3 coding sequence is TGTGCCAGCAGTCCACAGGGAAGTCCCTACGAGCAGTACTTC. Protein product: CASSPQGSPYEQYF.

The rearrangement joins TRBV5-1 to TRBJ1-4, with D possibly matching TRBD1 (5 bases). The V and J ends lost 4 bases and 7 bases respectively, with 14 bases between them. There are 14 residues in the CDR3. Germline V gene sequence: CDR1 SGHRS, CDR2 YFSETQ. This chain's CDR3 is CASSPRGVGEKLFF. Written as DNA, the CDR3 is TGCGCCAGCAGCCCTAGGGGCGTCGGTGAAAAACTGTTTTTT. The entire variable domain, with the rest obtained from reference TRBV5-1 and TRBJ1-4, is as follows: KAGVTQTPRYLIKTRGQQVTLSCSPISGHRSVSWYQQTPGQGLQFLFEYFSETQRNKGNFPGRFSGRQFSNSRSEMNVSTLELGDSALYLCASSPRGVGEKLFFGSGTQLSVL.

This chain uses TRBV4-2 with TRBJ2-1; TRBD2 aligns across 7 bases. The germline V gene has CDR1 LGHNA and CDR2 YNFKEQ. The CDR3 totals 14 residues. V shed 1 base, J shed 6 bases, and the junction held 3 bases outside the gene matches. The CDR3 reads CASSQGDYPNEQFF. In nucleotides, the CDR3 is TGTGCCAGCAGCCAAGGGGACTACCCCAATGAGCAGTTCTTC.

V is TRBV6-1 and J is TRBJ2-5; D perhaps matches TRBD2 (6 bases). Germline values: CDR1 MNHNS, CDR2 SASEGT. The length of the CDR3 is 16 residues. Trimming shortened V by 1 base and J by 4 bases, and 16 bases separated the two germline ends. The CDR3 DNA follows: TGTGCCAGCAGTGAAGGAGGGGCCCGTAGCGGAGAGACCCAGTACTTC. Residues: CASSEGGARSGETQYF.

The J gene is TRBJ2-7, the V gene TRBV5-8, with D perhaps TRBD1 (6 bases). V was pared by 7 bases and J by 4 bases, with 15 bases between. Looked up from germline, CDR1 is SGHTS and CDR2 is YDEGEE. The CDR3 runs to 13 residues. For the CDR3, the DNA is TGTGCCAGCTCCTTAACGGACAGTTACGAGCAGTACTTC. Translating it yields CASSLTDSYEQYF.

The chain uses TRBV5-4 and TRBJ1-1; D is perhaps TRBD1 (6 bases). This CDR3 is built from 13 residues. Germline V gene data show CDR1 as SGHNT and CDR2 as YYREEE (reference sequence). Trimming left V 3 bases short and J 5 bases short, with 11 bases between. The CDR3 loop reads CASSWGLGTEAFF. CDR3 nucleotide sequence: TGTGCCAGCAGCTGGGGGCTGGGGACTGAAGCTTTCTTT.